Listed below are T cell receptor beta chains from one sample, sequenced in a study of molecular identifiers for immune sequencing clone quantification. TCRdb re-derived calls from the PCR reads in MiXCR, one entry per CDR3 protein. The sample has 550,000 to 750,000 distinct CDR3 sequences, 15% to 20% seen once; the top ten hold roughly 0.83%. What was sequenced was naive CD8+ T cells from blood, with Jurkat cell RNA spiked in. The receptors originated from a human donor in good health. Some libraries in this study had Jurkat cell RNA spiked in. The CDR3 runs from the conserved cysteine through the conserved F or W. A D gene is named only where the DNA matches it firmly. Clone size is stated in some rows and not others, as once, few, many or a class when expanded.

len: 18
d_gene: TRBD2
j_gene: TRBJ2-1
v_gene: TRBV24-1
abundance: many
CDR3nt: TGTGCCACCAGTGATTTGCCGCGGACTAGCGGCCTTTACAATGAGCAGTTCTTC
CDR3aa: CATSDLPRTSGLYNEQFF

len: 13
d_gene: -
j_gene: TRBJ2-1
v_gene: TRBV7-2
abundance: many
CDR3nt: TGTGCCAGCAGGAGAAGGGGAGCCGATGAGCAGTTCTTC
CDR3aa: CASRRRGADEQFF

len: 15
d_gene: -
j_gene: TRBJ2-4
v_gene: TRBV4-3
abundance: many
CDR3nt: TGCGCCAGCAGCCAAGATTCAGGAATGCAAAACATTCAGTACTTC
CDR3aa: CASSQDSGMQNIQYF

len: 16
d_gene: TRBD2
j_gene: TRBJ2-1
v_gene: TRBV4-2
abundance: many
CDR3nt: TGTGCCAGCAGCCCCCGGACTAGCGGTAGATACAATGAGCAGTTCTTC
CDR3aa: CASSPRTSGRYNEQFF

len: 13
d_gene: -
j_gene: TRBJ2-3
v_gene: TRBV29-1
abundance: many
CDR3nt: TGCAGCGTTGTAAGGGGACCCACAGATACGCAGTATTTT
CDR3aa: CSVVRGPTDTQYF

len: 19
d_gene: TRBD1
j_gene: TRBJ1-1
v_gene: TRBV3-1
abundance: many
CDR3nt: TGTGCCAGCAGCCCTATGGCGGCAGGGGGCCGCGCCATGAACACTGAAGCTTTCTTT
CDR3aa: CASSPMAAGGRAMNTEAFF

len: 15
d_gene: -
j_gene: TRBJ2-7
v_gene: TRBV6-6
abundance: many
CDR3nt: TGTGCCAGCAGTTACTCGACTGCGAGGGCCTACGAGCAGTACTTC
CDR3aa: CASSYSTARAYEQYF

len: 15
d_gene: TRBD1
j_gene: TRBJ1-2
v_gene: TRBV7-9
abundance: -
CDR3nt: TGTGCCAGCAGCTTAGCCCGGGACAGGACCTATGGCTACACCTTC
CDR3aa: CASSLARDRTYGYTF

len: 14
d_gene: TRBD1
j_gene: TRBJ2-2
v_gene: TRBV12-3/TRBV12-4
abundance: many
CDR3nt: TGTGCCAGTCGCGGGGACAGGGCCACCGGGGAGCTGTTTTTT
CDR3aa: CASRGDRATGELFF

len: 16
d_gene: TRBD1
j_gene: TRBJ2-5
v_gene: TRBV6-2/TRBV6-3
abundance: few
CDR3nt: TGTGCCAGCAGTTACTTTCGACAGGGAAATATAGAGACCCAGTACTTC
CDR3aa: CASSYFRQGNIETQYF

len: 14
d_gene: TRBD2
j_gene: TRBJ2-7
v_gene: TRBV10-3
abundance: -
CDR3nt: TGTGCCATCAGTTCTAGCGGCGACTCCTACGAGCAGTACTTC
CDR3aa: CAISSSGDSYEQYF

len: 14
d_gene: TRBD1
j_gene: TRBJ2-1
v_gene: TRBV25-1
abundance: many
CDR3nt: TGTGCCAGCAGTGAGACAGGGGCCTACAATGAGCAGTTCTTC
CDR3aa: CASSETGAYNEQFF

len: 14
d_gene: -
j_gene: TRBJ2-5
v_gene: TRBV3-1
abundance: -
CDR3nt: TGTGCCAGCAGCCAAGAGGCTATCCAAGAGACCCAGTACTTC
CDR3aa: CASSQEAIQETQYF

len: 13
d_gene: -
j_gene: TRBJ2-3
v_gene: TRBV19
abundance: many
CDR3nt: TGTGCCAGTACCAACGACGTTGGGGATACGCAGTATTTT
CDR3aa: CASTNDVGDTQYF

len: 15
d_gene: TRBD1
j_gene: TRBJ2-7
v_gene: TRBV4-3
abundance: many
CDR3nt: TGCGCCAGCAGCCAGGAAGACAGGGGCCCCTACGAGCAGTACTTC
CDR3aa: CASSQEDRGPYEQYF

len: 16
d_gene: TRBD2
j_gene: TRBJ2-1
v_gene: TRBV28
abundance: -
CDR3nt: TGTGCCAGCAGTTTAGAATCCAGCGGGAGGTGCAATGAGCAGTTCTTC
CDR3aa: CASSLESSGRCNEQFF

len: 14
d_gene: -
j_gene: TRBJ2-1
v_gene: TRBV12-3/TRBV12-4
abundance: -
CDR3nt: TGTGCCAGCAGTTCCCCATTACAGGGCAATGAGCAGTTCTTC
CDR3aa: CASSSPLQGNEQFF

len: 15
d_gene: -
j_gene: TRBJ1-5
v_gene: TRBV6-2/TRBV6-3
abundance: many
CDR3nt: TGTGCCAGCAGCCAGGGGATTTATAGCAATCAGCCCCAGCATTTT
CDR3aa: CASSQGIYSNQPQHF

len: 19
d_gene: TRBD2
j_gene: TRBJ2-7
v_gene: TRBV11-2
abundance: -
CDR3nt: TGTGCCAGCAGCCTTGTTGAGGGCGGGAGGCTTCCGTACTCCTACGAGCAGTACTTC
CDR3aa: CASSLVEGGRLPYSYEQYF

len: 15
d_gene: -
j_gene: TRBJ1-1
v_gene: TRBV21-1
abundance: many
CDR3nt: TGTGCCAGCAGCAGAGAAGACAGACAGAACACTGAAGCTTTCTTT
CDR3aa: CASSREDRQNTEAFF

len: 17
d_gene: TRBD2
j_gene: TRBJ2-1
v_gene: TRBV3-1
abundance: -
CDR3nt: TGTGCCAGCAGCCCAACCCTAAGCGGGAGGGCCTACAATGAGCAGTTCTTC
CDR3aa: CASSPTLSGRAYNEQFF

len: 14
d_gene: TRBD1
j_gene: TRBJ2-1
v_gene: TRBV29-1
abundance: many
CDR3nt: TGCAGCGTTGAAGGCCAGGGGGCCTACAATGAGCAGTTCTTC
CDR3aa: CSVEGQGAYNEQFF

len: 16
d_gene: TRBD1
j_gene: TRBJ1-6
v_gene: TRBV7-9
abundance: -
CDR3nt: TGTGCCAGCAGCTTAGGGGGACAGGGCTATAATTCACCCCTCCACTTT
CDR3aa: CASSLGGQGYNSPLHF

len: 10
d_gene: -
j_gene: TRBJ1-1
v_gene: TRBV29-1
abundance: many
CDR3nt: TGCAGCGTTGTGAGTACTGAAGCTTTCTTT
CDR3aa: CSVVSTEAFF

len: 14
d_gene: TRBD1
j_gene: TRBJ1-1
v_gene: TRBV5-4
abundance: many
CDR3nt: TGTGCCACCACACCAGGGGGCTTGGACACTGAAGCTTTCTTT
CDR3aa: CATTPGGLDTEAFF

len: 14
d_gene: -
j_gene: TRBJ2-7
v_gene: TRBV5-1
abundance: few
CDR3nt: TGCGCCAGCAGCCATCGACAGGCCGACTACGAGCAGTACTTC
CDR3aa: CASSHRQADYEQYF

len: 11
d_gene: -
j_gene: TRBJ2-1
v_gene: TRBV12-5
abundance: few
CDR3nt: TGTGCTAGTGGCTACGACAATGAGCAGTTCTTC
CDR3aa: CASGYDNEQFF

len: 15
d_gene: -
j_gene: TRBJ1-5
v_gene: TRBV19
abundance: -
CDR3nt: TGTGCCAGTAGAAGGCGACAGTCTAGCAATCAGCCCCAGCATTTT
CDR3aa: CASRRRQSSNQPQHF

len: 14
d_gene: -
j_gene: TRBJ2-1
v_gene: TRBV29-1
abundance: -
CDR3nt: TGCAGCGTTGAAGACGGGATCTCCTACAATGAGCAGTTCTTC
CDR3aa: CSVEDGISYNEQFF

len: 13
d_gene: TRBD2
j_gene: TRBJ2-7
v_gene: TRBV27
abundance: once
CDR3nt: TGTGTCAGCCGACTAGCGGGAACGGACGAGCAGTACTTC
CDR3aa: CVSRLAGTDEQYF

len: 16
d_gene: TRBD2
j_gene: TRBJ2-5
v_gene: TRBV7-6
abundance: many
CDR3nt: TGTGCCAGCAGCCCGAGACGACTAGCGGGAGGGGAGACCCAGTACTTC
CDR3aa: CASSPRRLAGGETQYF

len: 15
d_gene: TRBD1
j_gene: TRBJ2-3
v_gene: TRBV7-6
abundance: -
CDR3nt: TGTGCCAGCAGCTTAGTGGGACAGGGGCCAGATGCGCAGTATTTT
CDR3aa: CASSLVGQGPDAQYF

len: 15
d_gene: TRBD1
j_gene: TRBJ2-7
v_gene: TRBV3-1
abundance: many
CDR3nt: TGTGCCAGCAGCCCCCGGTGGACAGGAGATTACGAGCAGTACTTC
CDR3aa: CASSPRWTGDYEQYF

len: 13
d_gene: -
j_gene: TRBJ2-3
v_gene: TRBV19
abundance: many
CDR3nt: TGTGCCAGTAGTATCCAGGGGACAGATACGCAGTATTTT
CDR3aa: CASSIQGTDTQYF

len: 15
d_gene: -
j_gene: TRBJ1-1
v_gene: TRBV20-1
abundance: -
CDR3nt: TGCAGTGCTAGAGATGTGGGGGAGGGGAACACTGAAGCTTTCTTT
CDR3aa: CSARDVGEGNTEAFF

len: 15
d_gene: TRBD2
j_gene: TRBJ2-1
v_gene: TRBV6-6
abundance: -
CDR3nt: TGTGCCAGCAGCCCACTAGCGGGAGGAAAGAATGAGCAGTTCTTC
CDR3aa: CASSPLAGGKNEQFF

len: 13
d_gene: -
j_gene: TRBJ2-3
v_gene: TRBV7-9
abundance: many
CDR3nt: TGTGCCAGCAGCTTAGCTCCCGACGATACGCAGTATTTT
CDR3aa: CASSLAPDDTQYF

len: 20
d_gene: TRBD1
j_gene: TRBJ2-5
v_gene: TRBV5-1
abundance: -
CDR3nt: TGCGCCAGCAGGGAGACAGGGGGGCTACAGACAGGGGACTATCAAGAGACCCAGTACTTC
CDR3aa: CASRETGGLQTGDYQETQYF

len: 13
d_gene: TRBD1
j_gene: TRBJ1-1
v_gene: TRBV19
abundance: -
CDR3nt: TGTGCCAGTAACACAGGGGTGAACACTGAAGCTTTCTTT
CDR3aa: CASNTGVNTEAFF

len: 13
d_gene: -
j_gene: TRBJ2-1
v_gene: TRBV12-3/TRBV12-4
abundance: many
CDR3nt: TGTGCCAGCAGCCCGACCCCGGGGAATGAGCAGTTCTTC
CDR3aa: CASSPTPGNEQFF